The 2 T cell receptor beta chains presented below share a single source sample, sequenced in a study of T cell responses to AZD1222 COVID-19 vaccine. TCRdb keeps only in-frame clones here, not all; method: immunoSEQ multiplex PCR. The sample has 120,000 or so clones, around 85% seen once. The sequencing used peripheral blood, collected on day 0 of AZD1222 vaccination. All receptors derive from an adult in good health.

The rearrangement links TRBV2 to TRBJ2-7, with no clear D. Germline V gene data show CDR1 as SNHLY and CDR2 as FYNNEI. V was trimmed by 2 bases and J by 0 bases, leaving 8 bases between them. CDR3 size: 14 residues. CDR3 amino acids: CASSERTGSYEQYF. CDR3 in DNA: TGTGCCAGCAGTGAACGTACTGGCTCCTACGAGCAGTACTTC.

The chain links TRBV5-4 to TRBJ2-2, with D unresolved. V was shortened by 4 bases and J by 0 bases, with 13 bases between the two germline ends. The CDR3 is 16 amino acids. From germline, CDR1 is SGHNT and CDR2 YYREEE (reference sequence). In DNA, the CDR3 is TGTGCCAGCAGCCCAGGACCGATTTCGAACACCGGGGAGCTGTTTTTT. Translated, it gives CASSPGPISNTGELFF.